The sequence of this T cell receptor beta chain was determined in a study of PD-1 blockade in classical Hodgkin lymphoma. Germline assignment: CDR1 SNHLY and CDR2 FYNNEI. CDR3 size: 14 residues. Trimming removed 6 bases at V and 5 bases at J, with 13 bases between. In every patient, relapse followed autologous stem cell transplantation, while exposure to brentuximab vedotin differed. Patients showed best responses of complete response, partial response or progressive disease. Profiling relied on immunoSEQ multiplex PCR, and the TCRdb table lists in-frame clones only, not all of them. The sample includes 150,000 or so clones, under 85% of them seen just once. On this clone: No antigen is known for it.

Overall study findings and caveats: With CD4+ cells, TCR diversity rose significantly by C4D1, but not with CD8+ cells. Exclusion was the outcome for patients who began nivolumab under 1 year after ASCT. Why the repertoires differ is still unclear, perhaps disease activity or prior therapy.

The J gene is TRBJ1-4, the V gene TRBV2; D may be TRBD1 (6 bases). The starting material was peripheral blood mononuclear cells (PBMCs), obtained before the second cycle of nivolumab. The TCR comes from a human donor with classical Hodgkin lymphoma. CDR3 nucleotide sequence: TGTGCCAGCAGAGAGGGACACGGGAATGAAAAACTGTTTTTT. Amino acids: CASREGHGNEKLFF.